The rows below give T cell receptor beta chains drawn from one sample of a study of cytotoxic CD8 clonotypes in ibrutinib-treated CLL. Repertoires were generated with immunoSEQ multiplex PCR, while TCRdb's copy carries only in-frame clones and drops some. This sample has 130,000 or so clones, with 75% to 85% found just once. Sequences were derived from PBMCs, sampled after 12 months of ibrutinib treatment. Every receptor here comes from a human donor with chronic lymphocytic leukemia. The CDR3 runs from the conserved cysteine through the conserved F or W. A D gene is named only where the DNA matches it firmly. Expanded clones are given a class, and other clones once, few, many or no size at all.

V,D,size,J,DNA,CDR3
TRBV4-2,-,-,TRBJ2-1,TGTGCCAGCAGCCAGTTAACTAGCAGCAATGAGCAGTTCTTC,CASSQLTSSNEQFF
TRBV2,-,-,TRBJ2-5,TGTGCCAGCAGTGCCGGGGGAAGTGGTGAGACCCAGTACTTC,CASSAGGSGETQYF
TRBV10-2,-,-,TRBJ2-3,TGCGCCAGCAGTTTCACAGATACGCAGTATTTT,CASSFTDTQYF
TRBV5-6,-,-,TRBJ2-7,TGTGCCAGCAGCTTCCTAGGGTTCTGGCGGAGCTCCTACGAGCAGTACTTC,CASSFLGFWRSSYEQYF
TRBV10-3,-,-,TRBJ1-4,TGTGCCAGCGGGAGGACTAATGAAAAACTGTTTTTT,CASGRTNEKLFF
TRBV5-4,-,-,TRBJ1-1,TGTGCCAGCAGCTTATCTGCAGGGCAGGAGGAGGACACTGAAGCTTTCTTT,CASSLSAGQEEDTEAFF
TRBV5-5,-,-,TRBJ2-2,TGTGCCAGCAACTGGCTGGACACCGGGGAGCTGTTTTTT,CASNWLDTGELFF
TRBV7-2,TRBD2,once,TRBJ2-7,TGTGCCAGCAGCTTAGCAAGCGGGAGGGCCTACGAGCAGTACTTC,CASSLASGRAYEQYF
TRBV14,-,-,TRBJ1-4,TGTGCCAGCAGCCCGGACCGGATAAAACTGTTTTTT,CASSPDRIKLFF
TRBV11-2,TRBD1,few,TRBJ2-2,TGTGCCAGCAACGAGGACAGGTTCAACACCGGGGAGCTGTTTTTT,CASNEDRFNTGELFF
TRBV4-2,-,-,TRBJ2-3,TGTGCCAGCAGCCAAGATAGCTTTAGGACTAGCACAGATACGCAGTATTTT,CASSQDSFRTSTDTQYF
TRBV18,-,-,TRBJ2-5,TGTGCCAGCTCACCGGGTGGTGGGCAAGAGACCCAGTACTTC,CASSPGGGQETQYF
TRBV29-1,-,-,TRBJ2-2,TGCAGCGTCGGGACACCGCCGAACACCGGGGAGCTGTTTTTT,CSVGTPPNTGELFF
TRBV28,-,-,TRBJ1-5,TGTGCCAGCAGCGAGAGAAAACAGGGATTTCGCGTTCAGCCCCAGCATTTT,CASSERKQGFRVQPQHF
TRBV5-6,-,-,TRBJ2-1,TGTGCCAGCAGTCGTGGACTAGGGGGTTGGAATGAGCAGTTCTTC,CASSRGLGGWNEQFF
TRBV28,-,-,TRBJ2-7,TGTGCCACCGGACGGGATTCCTACGAGCAGTACTTC,CATGRDSYEQYF
TRBV7-6,TRBD1,-,TRBJ2-7,TGTGCCAGCAGCAGACTCCGGGACAGTATTTACGAGCAGTACTTC,CASSRLRDSIYEQYF
TRBV11-2,TRBD1,-,TRBJ2-1,TGTGCCAGCAGTTATCGGACAGGGGGCAATGAGCAGTTCTTC,CASSYRTGGNEQFF
TRBV6-1,-,-,TRBJ2-7,TGTGCCAGCACTTCTCTCGGAGTGGTGGGAGAGCAGTACTTC,CASTSLGVVGEQYF
TRBV18,-,-,TRBJ2-1,TGTGCCAGCTCCGGACCGAGCTCCTACAATGAGCAGTTCTTC,CASSGPSSYNEQFF
TRBV30,-,-,TRBJ2-7,TGTGCCTGGAGGGGTTCCATCTCCTACGAGCAGTACTTC,CAWRGSISYEQYF
TRBV19,TRBD1,-,TRBJ1-5,TGTGCCAGTAGTCTTAGGACAGGGGGCGATAGCAATCAGCCCCAGCATTTT,CASSLRTGGDSNQPQHF
TRBV2,-,-,TRBJ1-1,TGTGCCAGTATCAACCAGGTATCTGACACTGAAGCTTTCTTT,CASINQVSDTEAFF